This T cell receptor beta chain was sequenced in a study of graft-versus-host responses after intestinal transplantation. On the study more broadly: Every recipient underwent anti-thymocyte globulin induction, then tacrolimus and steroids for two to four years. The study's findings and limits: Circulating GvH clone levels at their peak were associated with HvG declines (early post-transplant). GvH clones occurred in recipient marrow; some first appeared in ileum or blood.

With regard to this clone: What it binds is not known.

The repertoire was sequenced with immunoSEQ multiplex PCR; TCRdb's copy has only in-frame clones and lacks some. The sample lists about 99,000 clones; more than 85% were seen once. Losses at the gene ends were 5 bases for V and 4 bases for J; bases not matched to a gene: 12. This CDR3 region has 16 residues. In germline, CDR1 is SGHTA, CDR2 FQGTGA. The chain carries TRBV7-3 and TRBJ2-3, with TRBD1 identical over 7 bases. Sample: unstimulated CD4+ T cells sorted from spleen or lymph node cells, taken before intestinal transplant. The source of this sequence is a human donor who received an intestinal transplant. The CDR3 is CASSPTGESNSDTQYF. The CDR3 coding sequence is TGTGCCAGCAGCCCCACAGGGGAGTCGAACTCAGATACGCAGTATTTT.